This T cell receptor beta chain was sequenced during a study of cytomegalovirus exposure and HLA in healthy donors. Findings and limits, study-wide: Being productive about 87% or about 30% of the time was typical of most TCR beta V segments in an earlier analysis.

CDR1 and CDR2 from the germline V gene are MNHEY and SVGAGI. Trimming removed 6 bases from V and 7 bases from J, with 10 bases in between. The CDR3 is made up of 11 amino acids. About this clone: Its antigen is as yet unknown.

PCR involved 60 Vbeta and 13 Jbeta primers. The data were produced by immunoSEQ multiplex PCR, yet TCRdb's version contains in-frame clones alone and is incomplete. Listed are around 100,000 clones; less than 4% falls within the top ten. Specimen: PBMCs. The chain is built from TRBV6-5 and TRBJ2-7; no reliable D call. The TCR originated in a man aged 35-49 years in good health and CMV-seronegative. The CDR3 loop reads CASRRLYEQYF. CDR3 in DNA: TGTGCCAGCAGACGCCTCTATGAGCAGTACTTC.